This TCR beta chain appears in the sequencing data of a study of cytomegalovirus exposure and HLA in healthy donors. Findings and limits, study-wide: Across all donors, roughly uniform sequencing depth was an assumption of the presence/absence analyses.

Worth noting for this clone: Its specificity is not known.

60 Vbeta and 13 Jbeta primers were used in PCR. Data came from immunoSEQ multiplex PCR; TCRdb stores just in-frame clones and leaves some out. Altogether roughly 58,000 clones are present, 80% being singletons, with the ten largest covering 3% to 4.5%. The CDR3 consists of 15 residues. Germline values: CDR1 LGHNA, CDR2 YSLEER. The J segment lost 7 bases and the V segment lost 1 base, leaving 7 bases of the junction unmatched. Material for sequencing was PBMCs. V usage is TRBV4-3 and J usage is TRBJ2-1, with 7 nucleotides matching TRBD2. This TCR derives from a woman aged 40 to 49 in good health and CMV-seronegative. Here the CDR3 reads CASSQGGGARNEQFF. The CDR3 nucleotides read TGCGCCAGCAGCCAAGGGGGAGGGGCGCGAAATGAGCAGTTCTTC.